The 5 T cell receptor beta chains below all came from one sample that was sequenced in a study of T-cell reconstitution after alpha-beta-depleted transplantation in children. Unique molecular identifiers were incorporated during preparation of the TCRbeta library. MiXCR, applied by TCRdb to the PCR reads, yields one record per CDR3 protein. Of 450,000 to 550,000 distinct CDR3 sequences listed, 11% were seen once; the top ten hold approximately 14%. This specimen was PBMCs, mostly from graft donor cells, taken 180 days after TCRalphabeta/CD19-depleted stem cell transplant. These receptors all stem from a female patient aged 2 to 10 who had a stem cell transplant for aplastic anemia, so the T cells may come from the graft donor.

The sample holds a few counts of this clonotype. The rearrangement joins TRBV20-1 to TRBJ2-3, with 13 bases matching TRBD2. This CDR3 comprises 17 residues. CDR1 is DFQATT and CDR2 is SNEGSKA in the germline V gene (reference sequence). Trimming took 4 bases from V and 4 from J; bases not matched to a gene: 11. This CDR3 is CSATGTSGILSPDTQYF. The CDR3 nucleotides read TGCAGTGCTACCGGGACTAGCGGGATCCTTAGCCCAGATACGCAGTATTTT.

The CDR3 loop is CASSLAGRTRQYV. The DNA for the CDR3 is TGTGCCAGCAGCTTAGCGGGGAGGACCAGGCAGTACGTC. The rearrangement uses TRBV7-9 and TRBJ2-7, with a weak D call TRBD2 (6 bases). Trimming pared 0 bases from V and 9 bases from J, leaving 12 bases between. There are 13 residues in the CDR3. CDR1 is SEHNR and CDR2 is FQNEAQ in the germline V gene (reference sequence).

This chain connects TRBV7-9 to TRBJ1-3; TRBD1 might be the D (6 bases). V was shortened by 5 bases and J by 0 bases, with 14 bases between the two germline ends. The CDR3 has 16 residues. CDR1 and CDR2 (germline): SEHNR, FQNEAQ (reference sequence). CDR3 sequence: CASSGRDMSSGNTIYF. DNA of the CDR3: TGTGCCAGCAGCGGCCGGGACATGAGCTCTGGAAACACCATATATTTT.

This chain links TRBV29-1 with TRBJ1-2; D may be TRBD1 (5 bases). Trimming shortened V by 6 bases and J by 5 bases, and 19 bases separated the two germline ends. Germline CDR1 is SQVTM and CDR2 is ANQGSEA. This CDR3 has 14 amino acids. This CDR3 is CSVRGPRNHYGYTF. In DNA, the CDR3 is TGCAGCGTACGGGGACCTCGGAATCATTATGGCTACACCTTC.

The rearrangement links TRBV7-9 to TRBJ2-7; 8 bases match TRBD2. CDR3 length: 13 amino acids. Per the germline V gene, CDR1 is SEHNR and CDR2 is FQNEAQ (reference sequence). With V trimmed by 1 base and J by 5 bases, 1 base remained unmatched. DNA for the CDR3: TGTGCCAGCAGCTTAGTGCGGGAGGACGAGCAGTACGTC. It codes for CASSLVREDEQYV.